This T cell receptor beta chain came from a study of graft-versus-host responses after intestinal transplantation. Sequencing was performed with immunoSEQ multiplex PCR; in TCRdb, only in-frame clones are kept and a portion is missing. The sample lists tens of thousands of clones, approximately 94% occurring once. In the case of this clone: Its matching antigen is unknown.

The germline gives CDR1 SQVTM, CDR2 ANQGSEA. CDR3 length equals 13 residues. V lost 6 bases, J lost 3 bases, and 6 bases stayed unmatched. The sample consisted of unstimulated CD8+ T cells sorted from spleen or lymph node cells, taken before intestinal transplant. The chain links TRBV29-1 to TRBJ2-7, with 9 bases aligning to TRBD1. The clonotype was recovered from a human donor who received an intestinal transplant. The CDR3 protein is CSVGGQGNYEQYF. In DNA, the CDR3 is TGCAGCGTGGGGGGACAGGGCAACTACGAGCAGTACTTC.